The 2 T cell receptor beta chains below all came from one sample that was sequenced in a study of blood T cell repertoires in COVID-19. Sequencing used immunoSEQ multiplex PCR; TCRdb keeps in-frame clones, though not all of them. This sample has 95,000 to 150,000 clones; about four fifths occur once, and the top ten carry about 5%. The sample consisted of peripheral blood. The source of these receptors is a woman in her 70s with acute or convalescent COVID-19.

This clone was picked up a small number of times. V and J are TRBV7-9 and TRBJ1-6; TRBD1 agrees at 9 bases. V gave up 4 bases and J gave up 10 bases; unmatched junction bases: 8. The germline V gene has CDR1 SEHNR and CDR2 FQNEAQ (reference sequence). The CDR3 length is 15 residues. CDR3 DNA: TGTGCCAGCAGCTCGGAGACAGGGGGTGGCTCACCCCTCCACTTT. Translated: CASSSETGGGSPLHF.

V and J are TRBV10-3 and TRBJ2-1, with a tentative D call TRBD1 (5 bases). Trimming removed 10 bases from V and 2 bases from J, with 18 bases in between. This CDR3 has 15 amino acids. From germline, CDR1 is ENHRY and CDR2 SYGVKD. The CDR3 DNA sequence: TGTGCCAGCACACTGGCACAGGCGACCTACAATGAGCAGTTCTTC. Protein product: CASTLAQATYNEQFF.